This T cell receptor beta chain was captured in a study of blood T cell repertoires in COVID-19. Produced via immunoSEQ multiplex PCR; TCRdb's table is partial and in-frame only. Seen here are 200,000 to 250,000 clones, around 80% observed once, and the top ten hold approximately 7.2%. The specimen sequenced was peripheral blood. This receptor was taken from a woman in her 70s with acute or convalescent COVID-19.

The CDR3 spells CASAQTSSGNTIYF. Here the CDR3 DNA reads TGTGCTAGTGCCCAAACTAGCTCTGGAAACACCATATATTTT. V gene TRBV12-5 combines with J gene TRBJ1-3; D is undetermined. Germline CDR1 LGHNT, CDR2 FRNRAP. This CDR3 has 14 residues. Trimming cost V 7 bases and J 0 bases, with 10 bases left between them.